This T cell receptor beta chain was sequenced in a study of blood T cell repertoires in COVID-19. For the study at large: Donors in the United States, Italy and Spain gave samples during acute or convalescent COVID-19. In each case, the material was cDNA or gDNA derived from T cells, B-cell-depleted T cells, or PBMCs.

Original methodology: For nucleated cells, counts were estimated from reference gene primer amplification. Measured with immunoSEQ multiplex PCR; TCRdb has only the in-frame clones, and not every one. D and trimming come from the DNA, and the V and J calls and clone size come from that table. The data hold fewer than 150,000 clones, with around three quarters observed a single time. The V and J ends lost 1 base and 8 bases respectively, with 9 bases between them. There are 12 residues in the CDR3. The germline V gene has CDR1 SGHRS and CDR2 YFSETQ. The sample holds a few counts of this clone. The sequence was obtained from a human donor in a cohort sampled during active COVID-19. This rearrangement joins TRBV5-1 to TRBJ1-2, with D possibly TRBD1 on 5 matching bases. Source material: peripheral blood. The CDR3 coding sequence is TGCGCCAGCAGCTTGAGGGGCGAAGGCTACACCTTC. It is translated as CASSLRGEGYTF.